These T cell receptor beta chains were read from a single sample in a study of metastatic and nonmetastatic thyroid tumors. MiXCR reprocessed the PCR reads for TCRdb. This sample has 45,000 to 50,000 clones, with roughly a quarter found just once. What was sequenced was blood. All receptors come from a male donor with papillary thyroid cancer or a benign thyroid nodule (not recorded which). Some clones in this sample may be carry-over from other donors' samples. CDR3s include the opening cysteine and the closing phenylalanine or tryptophan. D genes are given only for firm matches. Size tells how often a clone was seen (once, few, many) or the class of an expanded clone, and some rows leave it out.

TRBJ2-7,many,TRBV20-1,12,-,TGCAGTGCTAGGGGCCCCTCCTACGAGCAGTACTTC,CSARGPSYEQYF
TRBJ2-1,few,TRBV30,11,-,TGTGCCTGGAGCCGCCGCGAAGAGCAGTTCTTC,CAWSRREEQFF
TRBJ1-3,few,TRBV12-3/TRBV12-4,14,-,TGTGCCAGCAGACCTAGTAGCTCTGGAAACACCATATATTTT,CASRPSSSGNTIYF
TRBJ1-3,once,TRBV7-9,15,-,TGTGCCAGCAGCCCTACATTTTCGTCTGGAAACACCATATATTTT,CASSPTFSSGNTIYF
TRBJ2-7,few,TRBV30,12,-,TGTGCCTGGAGGGCAGACACCTACGAGCAGTACTTC,CAWRADTYEQYF
TRBJ1-1,few,TRBV7-8,13,-,TGTGCCAGCGCCCAGGGGTTAGACACTGAAGCTTTCTTT,CASAQGLDTEAFF
TRBJ2-3,many,TRBV27,15,TRBD2,TGTGCCAGCAGTTTCCCGACTAGCGGGAGTGATACGCAGTATTTT,CASSFPTSGSDTQYF
TRBJ2-3,many,TRBV27,15,TRBD2,TGTGCCAGCAGTGGGGGGGCGGGAGGGCCAGATACGCAGTATTTT,CASSGGAGGPDTQYF
TRBJ2-5,many,TRBV6-1,15,TRBD2,TGTGCCAGCAGAGCCCCGGGACTAGCGGCGGAGACCCAGTACTTC,CASRAPGLAAETQYF
TRBJ2-1,-,TRBV18,14,TRBD1,TGTGCCAGCTCCCAGGGACAGGGGCACAATGAGCAGTTCTTC,CASSQGQGHNEQFF
TRBJ1-2,many,TRBV7-9,11,-,TGTGCCACATCAACTAACTATGGCTACACCTTC,CATSTNYGYTF
TRBJ2-7,-,TRBV7-2,12,-,TGTGCCAGCAGTCCGTACTCCTACGAGCAGTACTTC,CASSPYSYEQYF
TRBJ1-1,-,TRBV2,16,-,TGTGCCAGCAGTGAAGACAGGGTGGCCGTTAGAACTGAAGCTTTCTTT,CASSEDRVAVRTEAFF
TRBJ2-3,many,TRBV27,13,-,TGTGCCAGCAGTAGACAGGCTACCTCGCTCGGGTATTTT,CASSRQATSLGYF
TRBJ2-3,many,TRBV20-1,16,TRBD2,TGCAGTGCTAGCTCCCGGGAGGGGGGGTTTTGGGATACGCAGTATTTT,CSASSREGGFWDTQYF
TRBJ1-2,-,TRBV5-1,12,-,TGCGCCAGCAGCAACACTCGGTATGGCTACACCTTC,CASSNTRYGYTF
TRBJ2-3,many,TRBV4-1,14,-,TGCGCCAGCCGGGGGACAGCCGGACCAGATACGCAGTATTTT,CASRGTAGPDTQYF
TRBJ1-4,many,TRBV5-1,14,-,TGCGCCAGCAGCTTTGAGGGGGACAATGAAAAACTGTTTTTT,CASSFEGDNEKLFF
TRBJ2-7,many,TRBV2,12,-,TGTGCCAGCAGTGAAGTCGCCTGGGAGCAGTACTTC,CASSEVAWEQYF
TRBJ2-3,many,TRBV18,15,TRBD2,TGTGCCAGCTCACCCTCTAGCGGGAGAGCAGATACGCAGTATTTT,CASSPSSGRADTQYF
TRBJ2-1,-,TRBV20-1,15,-,TGCAGTGCTAGAGATTTGGAAGTCTCCTACAATGAGCAGTTCTTC,CSARDLEVSYNEQFF
TRBJ2-2,many,TRBV6-1,16,-,TGTGCCAGCACCCCGGAGGGCGCCGGGGACACCGGGGAGCTGTTTTTT,CASTPEGAGDTGELFF
TRBJ2-3,many,TRBV6-1,13,-,TGTGCCAGCAGGGCCGGGTCCACAGATACGCAGTATTTT,CASRAGSTDTQYF
TRBJ1-6,-,TRBV30,14,-,TGTGCCTGGAGGAGGACGGGGGTAGGATCACCCCTCCACTTT,CAWRRTGVGSPLHF
TRBJ2-5,many,TRBV7-2,13,-,TGTGCCAGCAGCTTAGCCCCTGGGTGGGCCCAGTACTTC,CASSLAPGWAQYF
TRBJ1-5,many,TRBV5-6,14,-,TGTGCCAGCAGCAACGAAAGGGGGAATCAGCCCCAGCATTTT,CASSNERGNQPQHF
TRBJ2-7,many,TRBV4-2,15,TRBD2,TGTGCCAGCAGCCAGGGACTAGCGGGAGTCTCCGAGCAGTACTTC,CASSQGLAGVSEQYF
TRBJ1-4,many,TRBV7-7,15,-,TGTGCCAGCAGCCAACGGACGGGGTCTAATGAAAAACTGTTTTTT,CASSQRTGSNEKLFF
TRBJ2-3,-,TRBV20-1,12,-,TGCAGTGCTGCCCTCAGGACAGATACGCAGTATTTT,CSAALRTDTQYF
TRBJ2-1,medium-sized,TRBV12-3/TRBV12-4,14,-,TGTGCCACCTCCCCGGCGGGGACCTACAATGAGCAGTTCTTC,CATSPAGTYNEQFF
TRBJ1-1,many,TRBV27,13,-,TGTGCCAGCAGGATGACAGGGAACACTGAAGCTTTCTTT,CASRMTGNTEAFF
TRBJ2-7,-,TRBV7-6,14,-,TGTGCCAGCAGCTCGAGCGGAGGCTCCTACGAGCAGTACTTC,CASSSSGGSYEQYF
TRBJ1-6,-,TRBV6-1,15,-,TGTGCCAGCAGTGACGCCTCAGGGATAGGTTCACCCCTCCACTTT,CASSDASGIGSPLHF
TRBJ2-5,-,TRBV20-1,12,-,TGCAGTGCCCCCACTAAGCGGGAGACCCAGTACTTC,CSAPTKRETQYF
TRBJ1-2,many,TRBV10-1,13,-,TGCGCCAGCAGTGAGTCAACAGATCGAGGCTACACCTTC,CASSESTDRGYTF
TRBJ2-2,many,TRBV12-3/TRBV12-4,17,-,TGTGCCAGCAGTTTAATTACGAGGGAAATGAACACCGGGGAGCTGTTTTTT,CASSLITREMNTGELFF
TRBJ2-5,-,TRBV5-1,14,TRBD2,TGCGCCAGCAGCGGCGGGACTAGTGGCGAGACCCAGTACTTC,CASSGGTSGETQYF